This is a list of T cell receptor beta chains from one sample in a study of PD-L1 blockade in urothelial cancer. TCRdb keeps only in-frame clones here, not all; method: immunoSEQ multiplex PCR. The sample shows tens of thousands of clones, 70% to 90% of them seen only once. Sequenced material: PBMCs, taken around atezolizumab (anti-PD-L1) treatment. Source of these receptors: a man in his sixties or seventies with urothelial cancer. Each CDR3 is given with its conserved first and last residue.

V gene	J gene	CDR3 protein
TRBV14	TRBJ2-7	CASSQEPGQASYEQYF
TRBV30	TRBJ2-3	CAWSVRTGGTDTQYF
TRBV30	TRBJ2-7	CAWRLDSYHPYEQYF
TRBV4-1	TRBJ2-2	CASSNRDRDTGELFF
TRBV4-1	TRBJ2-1	CASSLGVRYEQFF
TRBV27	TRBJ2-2	CATQSLVLGTSGMNTGELFF
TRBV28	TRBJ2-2	CASSSERGPLDRELFF
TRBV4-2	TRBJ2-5	CASSQTGGEETQYF
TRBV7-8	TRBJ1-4	CASSRVEGSGEKLFF
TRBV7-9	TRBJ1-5	CASSLAQGGEQPQHF
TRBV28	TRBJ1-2	CASRAGQVNYGYTF
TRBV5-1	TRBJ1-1	CASSLNWPGLVNTEAFF
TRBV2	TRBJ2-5	CASKPLAGDETQYF
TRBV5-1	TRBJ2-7	CASSEPGLAGSEQYF
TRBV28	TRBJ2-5	CASGTGGQETQYF
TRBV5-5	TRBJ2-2	CATKSLPDTGELFF
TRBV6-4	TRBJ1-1	CASSEPRHLDDTEAFF
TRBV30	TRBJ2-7	CAWSYKTGWSHEQYF
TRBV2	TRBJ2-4	CASDPSGAPKNIQYF
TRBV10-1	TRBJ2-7	CASSGGIRHEQYF
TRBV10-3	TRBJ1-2	CAISSILQGTYNYGYTF
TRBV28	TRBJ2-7	CASRASVYEQYF
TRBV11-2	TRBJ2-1	CASSARLAFSYNEQFF
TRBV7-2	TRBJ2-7	CASSLWTSGIEQYF
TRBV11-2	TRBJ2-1	CASTRMGDEQFF
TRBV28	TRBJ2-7	CASSFSEGLAGPEQYF
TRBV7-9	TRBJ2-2	CASRPNSGRATGELFF
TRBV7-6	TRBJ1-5	CASSDQRVGPQHF